These 12 T cell receptor beta chains were all obtained from the same sample, sequenced in a study of cytomegalovirus exposure and HLA in healthy donors. Generated by immunoSEQ multiplex PCR, the TCRdb table keeps only in-frame clones and is missing some. Of under 200,000 clones in the sample, roughly nine tenths were seen once. Sequenced sample: PBMCs. Receptor source: a man younger than 35 in good health and CMV-seropositive.

J is TRBJ2-5 and V is TRBV5-1; unclear D gene. In germline, CDR1 is SGHRS, CDR2 YFSETQ. This CDR3 is 17 amino acids long. The ends were cut back, 0 bases at V and 0 bases at J, with 15 bases in the middle. CDR3 in amino acids: CASSLGVRLTNQETQYF. The CDR3 coding sequence is TGCGCCAGCAGCTTGGGTGTCAGGTTAACCAACCAAGAGACCCAGTACTTC.

The V gene is TRBV28, the J gene TRBJ2-2; 7 nucleotides match TRBD1. With 5 bases clipped from V and 3 bases from J, the junction kept 3 bases outside the gene matches. Germline lookup yields CDR1 MDHEN and CDR2 SYDVKM. The CDR3 contains 14 residues. The CDR3 DNA reads as TGTGCCAGCAGTCTAACAGGGGACACCGGGGAGCTGTTTTTT. Translation: CASSLTGDTGELFF.

DNA of the CDR3: TGCAGCGTTGGTGATCCCGGGGCTGAAGCTTTCTTT. It translates to CSVGDPGAEAFF. V and J are TRBV29-1 and TRBJ1-1; D gene uncertain. The CDR3 sequence is 12 residues long. The germline V and J ends were trimmed by 4 bases and 6 bases, with 12 bases remaining between them. Germline assignment: CDR1 SQVTM and CDR2 ANQGSEA.

This clone occurred once. The chain employs TRBV5-1 and TRBJ1-2; maybe TRBD1 (6 bases). The V and J ends lost 1 base and 8 bases respectively, with 12 bases between them. Germline lookup yields CDR1 SGHRS and CDR2 YFSETQ. This CDR3 region has 13 residues. CDR3 sequence reads: CASSLYSGEGYTF. Written as DNA, the CDR3 is TGCGCCAGCAGCTTGTATTCAGGGGAAGGCTACACCTTC.

J is TRBJ2-1 and V is TRBV5-4; D remains ambiguous. Looked up from germline, CDR1 is SGHNT and CDR2 is YYREEE (reference sequence). The CDR3 loop spans 15 amino acids. The germline V and J ends were trimmed by 0 bases and 4 bases, with 11 bases remaining between them. CDR3 sequence reads: CASSLDRNLYNEQFF. CDR3 DNA: TGTGCCAGCAGCTTGGACAGAAACTTGTACAATGAGCAGTTCTTC.

The chain couples TRBV7-2 to TRBJ2-2; D uncertain. The CDR3 is 13 amino acids. CDR1 is SGHTA, CDR2 FQGNSA, per germline. Trimming shortened V by 5 bases and J by 5 bases, and 9 bases separated the two germline ends. The CDR3 coding sequence is TGTGCCAGCAGCCCCCGGGTGACCGGGGAGCTGTTTTTT. Its protein product is CASSPRVTGELFF.

This clone has a handful of counts. The CDR3 DNA reads as TGTGCCAGCAGGACAGGAGGCGAGCAGTACTTC. The encoded protein is CASRTGGEQYF. The chain links TRBV28 to TRBJ2-7; weak D call: TRBD1 (6 bases). Trimming took 6 bases from V and 6 from J, leaving 9 bases between them. The CDR3 is 11 amino acids. Germline CDR1 and CDR2: MDHEN and SYDVKM.

The chain couples TRBV11-2 to TRBJ1-1; D might be TRBD1 (5 bases). This CDR3 contains 14 residues. The ends were cut back, 3 bases at V and 2 bases at J, with 10 bases in the middle. Germline values: CDR1 SGHAT, CDR2 FQNNGV. The CDR3 sequence: CASSFETVNTEAFF. DNA of the CDR3: TGTGCCAGCAGCTTCGAGACAGTAAACACTGAAGCTTTCTTT. Variable domain in full (rest from reference TRBV11-2 and TRBJ1-1): EAGVAQSPRYKIIEKRQSVAFWCNPISGHATLYWYQQILGQGPKLLIQFQNNGVVDDSQLPKDRFSAERLKGVDSTLKIQPAKLEDSAVYLCASSFETVNTEAFFGQGTRLTVV.

In this sample, this clone turned up once. The gene calls are TRBV4-1 and TRBJ1-3; D perhaps matches TRBD1 (5 bases). CDR3 length equals 14 residues. V gave up 0 bases and J gave up 5 bases, with 8 bases separating them. Germline V CDR1 and CDR2: MGHRA, YSYEKL. The CDR3 here is CASSQETVRNTIYF. The DNA for the CDR3 is TGCGCCAGCAGCCAAGAGACAGTCCGAAACACCATATATTTT.

The rearrangement links TRBV7-2 to TRBJ2-7; D might be TRBD2 (6 bases). Germline assignment: CDR1 SGHTA and CDR2 FQGNSA. Trimming removed 2 bases from V and 0 bases from J, with 11 bases in between. The CDR3 is made up of 15 amino acids. The CDR3 region is CASSLPLGSSYEQYF. Written as DNA, the CDR3 is TGTGCCAGCAGCTTACCCCTCGGGAGCTCCTACGAGCAGTACTTC.

J is TRBJ2-2 and V is TRBV7-8; 13 bases line up with TRBD2. This CDR3 is 17 amino acids long. The junction had 10 bases not matched to a gene; V was cut back by 8 bases and J by 4 bases. Germline lookup yields CDR1 SGHVS and CDR2 FQNEAQ. CDR3: CASPTTSGRFGTGELFF. The DNA of the CDR3 is TGTGCCAGCCCGACGACTAGCGGGAGGTTCGGCACCGGGGAGCTGTTTTTT.

The chain joins TRBV4-1 to TRBJ1-5, with 11 bases matching TRBD1. V trimming: 2 bases; J trimming: 5 bases; junction bases outside the gene matches: 5. This CDR3 is 16 amino acids long. Germline CDR1 is MGHRA and CDR2 is YSYEKL. CDR3 in DNA: TGCGCCAGCAGCCAACTTGGACAGGGGGCAGATCAGCCCCAGCATTTT. It is translated as CASSQLGQGADQPQHF.